A single sample gave rise to the 10 T cell receptor beta chains below, sequenced in a study of cytomegalovirus exposure and HLA in healthy donors. Primers included in the PCR were 60 Vbeta and 13 Jbeta primers. Sequenced by immunoSEQ multiplex PCR; TCRdb stores in-frame clones only, minus some. Here the sample spans under 200,000 clones, just under 80% being singletons. Sequencing was performed on PBMCs. These receptors were obtained from a woman in her forties or fifties in good health and CMV-seronegative.

Only one count was recorded for this clone. At the DNA level, this CDR3 is encoded by other sequences in the same sample as well. The V call is TRBV5-8, the J call TRBJ1-6; D possibly corresponds to TRBD1 (6 bases). This CDR3 is built from 14 residues. The germline V gene encodes CDR1 SGHTS and CDR2 YDEGEE. Trimming left V 4 bases short and J 4 bases short, with 9 bases between. The CDR3 bases are TGTGCCAGCAGCCTAGGACAGTATAATTCACCCCTCCACTTT. This translates into CASSLGQYNSPLHF.

The gene calls are TRBV28 and TRBJ1-5, with D hard to call. Trimming stripped 5 bases from V and 5 bases from J, with 7 bases between. This CDR3 has 12 amino acids. Germline V gene sequence: CDR1 MDHEN, CDR2 SYDVKM. The CDR3 sequence is CASSEYYQPQHF. The DNA for the CDR3 is TGTGCCAGCAGTGAGTATTATCAGCCCCAGCATTTT.

V is TRBV28 and J is TRBJ2-1; 14 bases align to TRBD2. CDR3 length: 16 residues. The ends lost 4 bases at V and 9 bases at J; junction bases unmatched: 8. The germline V gene encodes CDR1 MDHEN and CDR2 SYDVKM. The CDR3 DNA is TGTGCCAGCAGTTCCCCGGGACTAGCGGGGGTGGGTGAGCAGTTCTTC. Translating gives CASSSPGLAGVGEQFF.

The chain carries TRBV28 and TRBJ2-7, with 7 bases lining up with TRBD2. V lost 7 bases, J lost 5 bases, and 11 bases stayed unmatched. From germline, CDR1 is MDHEN and CDR2 SYDVKM. The length of the CDR3 is 14 residues. The CDR3 region is CASMMIRGVNEQYF. The CDR3 DNA is TGTGCCAGCATGATGATCCGGGGGGTTAACGAGCAGTACTTC.

V gene TRBV2 combines with J gene TRBJ1-3; 7 nucleotides line up with TRBD1. This CDR3 has 17 amino acids. Trimming cost V 8 bases and J 1 base; bases outside gene matches: 14. Germline assignment: CDR1 SNHLY and CDR2 FYNNEI. The CDR3 DNA reads TGTGCCAGCGGTCGCGCCACGACAGGGCGGTCTGGAAACACCATATATTTT. As protein: CASGRATTGRSGNTIYF.

This clone was observed a single time. The J gene is TRBJ2-2, the V gene TRBV4-1; D is uncertain. The V end lost 1 base, the J end lost 3 bases, and 15 bases lay between the germline ends. The germline V gene has CDR1 MGHRA and CDR2 YSYEKL. This CDR3 has 17 amino acids. In DNA, the CDR3 is TGCGCCAGCAGCCAAGGGGTGGGCCCCCGTGACACCGGGGAGCTGTTTTTT. Protein product: CASSQGVGPRDTGELFF.

This clone has just one count. V gene TRBV20-1 combines with J gene TRBJ1-1; D is undetermined. The CDR3 sequence is 11 residues long. V lost 6 bases to trimming and J lost 1 base, with 6 bases between them. Germline CDR1 reads DFQATT; CDR2 reads SNEGSKA (reference sequence). The CDR3 DNA sequence: TGCAGTGCGTCAGAGAACACTGAAGCTTTCTTT. Translated, it gives CSASENTEAFF.

This chain links TRBV11-3 with TRBJ2-3; 7 positions agree with TRBD2. Germline assignment: CDR1 SGHNT and CDR2 YENEEA. V was pared by 0 bases and J by 3 bases, with 12 bases of the junction left unmatched. The CDR3 has 18 residues. The chain's CDR3 is CASSLDLRGRGGTDTQYF. The CDR3 region has the DNA TGTGCCAGCAGCTTAGATCTTAGGGGCCGCGGGGGTACAGATACGCAGTATTTT.

The gene calls are TRBV6-5 and TRBJ2-1; 8 nucleotides match TRBD2. Germline CDR1 and CDR2: MNHEY and SVGAGI. The CDR3 sequence is 14 residues long. V dropped 2 bases and J dropped 5; count of bases not matched to a gene: 2. The CDR3 loop reads CASSYRGGDNEQFF. DNA for the CDR3: TGTGCCAGCAGTTACCGGGGGGGGGACAATGAGCAGTTCTTC.

The chain employs TRBV29-1 and TRBJ1-2; no definite D call. V lost 2 bases to trimming and J lost 5 bases, with 9 bases between them. The germline CDR1 and CDR2 sequences are SQVTM and ANQGSEA. This CDR3 comprises 12 residues. The CDR3 region is CSVERWFYGYTF. The CDR3, as DNA: TGCAGCGTTGAACGGTGGTTTTATGGCTACACCTTC.